Sequencing of this T cell receptor (beta chain) was carried out in a study of T cell responses to AZD1222 COVID-19 vaccine (dated by TCRdb to the early 2020s). About the full investigation: AZD1222 recipients given second doses at about 4 weeks or at about 12 weeks were pooled, since spike-specific TCR depth and breadth were not found to differ between the two schedules. Trial participants were enrolled into age subgroups of 18-55, 56-69 and 70-plus years, which contained 148, 28 and 57 TCR-sequenced participants, respectively. A total of about 230 trial participants underwent TCR sequencing, of whom 200 to 220 received two doses of AZD1222 and about 26 received two doses of the MenACWY control vaccine.

The paper's findings and limits, for the study overall: Reportedly, almost half of the unique spike-specific TCRs recognized epitopes lying outside the regions that are mutated in the B.1.351 and B.1.1.7 variants. The 56-69-year group was small, and its depth increase did not reach significance, likely because of low power. Because no day 14 peak-response samples were available, repertoires were characterized only after the peak T cell response. Most participants were white British and females outnumbered males, and the authors suggested that clonal diversity may have been underestimated. The vaccine-associated CD4 TCRs covered the entire spike protein, and the dominant responses fell in regions 160-218 and 743-854. A significant rise in spike-specific TCR breadth and depth was observed after two AZD1222 doses relative to day 0 and relative to MenACWY recipients. Conclusions about previously exposed vaccinees are limited because only a handful of AZD1222 recipients were SARS-CoV-2 seropositive at baseline.

The count of this clone is one. No cognate antigen has been identified for it. The record has no base qualities; no much larger clone is one base away. The CDR3 regions of human TCRbeta chains were subjected to immunosequencing. The authors processed their data as follows. TCRs in the repertoires were matched against a reference library of SARS-CoV-2-specific TCRs that had been generated with the MIRA antigen-specificity platform. Breadth meant the fraction of unique TCRs that were SARS-CoV-2-associated, whereas depth meant the fraction of total T cells that were SARS-CoV-2-associated. Each spike-specific TCR was assigned to its reactive spike region and to a CD4 or CD8 class using the MIRA data. Log10-transformed breadth and depth values were compared by one-way ANOVA with Sidak's multiple comparisons tests. In its TCRdb copy, this immuneACCESS table keeps in-frame sequences only and misses some clones. Where compared with another copy, unresolved V genes explain less than half of these, and the others have no known cause. V, J and clone size were drawn from that table, and D and trimming were deduced from the DNA. Recorded for this sample are approximately 170,000 clones; 80% to 95% of them occurred a single time. Around 1.7% of the sample goes to the ten largest clones.

The time point label for this specimen denotes: baseline before first vaccination. Vaccinee samples were obtained from the UK trials COV001 and COV002, which included a single-blind randomized controlled phase 2/3 trial of AZD1222 (ChAdOx1 nCoV-19) in healthy adults. For TCRbeta chain sequencing, PBMC samples were collected from trial participants at day 0 and at day 28 after the second dose. Including cysteine and phenylalanine, the CDR3 has 12 amino acids. Of all the DNA, just the CDR3 is kept, 36 bases in frame from base 1. The trim is 4 bases for V and 2 bases for J, with a gap of 6 bases between the germline ends. From the germline V gene, CDR1 is SQVTM and CDR2 is ANQGSEA.

The TCR was taken from an adult in good health. This specimen consisted of peripheral blood, obtained on day 0 of AZD1222 vaccination. The sequence joins TRBV29-1 to TRBJ1-3, with the D gene not clear enough to name. The CDR3 protein is CSVGEAGNTIYF. The DNA sequence follows: TGCAGCGTTGGAGAAGCTGGAAACACCATATATTTT.